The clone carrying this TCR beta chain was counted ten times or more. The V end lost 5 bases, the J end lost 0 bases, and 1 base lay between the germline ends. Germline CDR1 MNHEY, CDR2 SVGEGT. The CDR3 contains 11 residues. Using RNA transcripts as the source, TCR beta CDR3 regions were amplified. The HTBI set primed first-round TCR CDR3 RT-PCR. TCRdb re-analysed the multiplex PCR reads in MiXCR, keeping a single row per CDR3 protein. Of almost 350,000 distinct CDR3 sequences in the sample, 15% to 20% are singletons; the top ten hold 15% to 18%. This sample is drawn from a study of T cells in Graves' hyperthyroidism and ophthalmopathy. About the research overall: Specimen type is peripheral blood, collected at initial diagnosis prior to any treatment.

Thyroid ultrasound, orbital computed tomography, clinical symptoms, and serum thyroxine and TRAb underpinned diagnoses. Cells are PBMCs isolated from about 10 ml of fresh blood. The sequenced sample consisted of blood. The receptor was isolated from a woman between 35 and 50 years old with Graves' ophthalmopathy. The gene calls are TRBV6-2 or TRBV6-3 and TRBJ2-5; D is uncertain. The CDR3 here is CASSDQETQYF. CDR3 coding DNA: TGTGCCAGCAGTGACCAAGAGACCCAGTACTTC.